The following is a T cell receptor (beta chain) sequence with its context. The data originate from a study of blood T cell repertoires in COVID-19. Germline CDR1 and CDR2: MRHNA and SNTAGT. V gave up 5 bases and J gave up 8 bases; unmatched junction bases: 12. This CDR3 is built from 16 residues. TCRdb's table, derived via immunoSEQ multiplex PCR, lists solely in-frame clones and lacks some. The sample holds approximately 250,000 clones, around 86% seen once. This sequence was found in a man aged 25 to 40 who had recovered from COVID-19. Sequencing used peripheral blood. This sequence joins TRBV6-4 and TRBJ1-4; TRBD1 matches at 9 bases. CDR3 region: CASSFTPGQGIEKLFF. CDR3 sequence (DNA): TGTGCCAGCAGTTTTACCCCGGGACAGGGTATAGAAAAACTGTTTTTT.